This TCR beta chain was sequenced during a study of T cell changes during pregnancy in multiple sclerosis. CDR1 and CDR2 (germline): SGHVS, FQNEAQ. CDR3 length equals 17 residues. V was trimmed by 2 bases and J by 4 bases, leaving 18 bases between them. Generated by immunoSEQ multiplex PCR, the TCRdb table keeps only in-frame clones and is missing some. The sample lists roughly 50,000 clones, 91% seen once, with over 1% in the top ten. Sequences were derived from peripheral blood, sampled after pregnancy. This clonotype was sampled from a female donor in good health, enrolled as a control in a pregnancy study. The chain is built from TRBV7-8 and TRBJ2-1, with D tentatively TRBD1 (6 bases). In DNA, the CDR3 is TGTGCCAGCAGCTTATCTAAACAGGGATTAATTTACAATGAGCAGTTCTTC. Residues: CASSLSKQGLIYNEQFF.